This passage covers 25 T cell receptor beta chains from one sample sequenced in a study of response to subunit inactivated influenza vaccine. TCRdb independently ran MiXCR on the RT-PCR reads; one entry per CDR3 protein. The sample records around 580,000 distinct CDR3 sequences, 12% being singletons. The specimen was PBMCs from blood, collected on the day of vaccination. All receptors come from a man between 50 and 59 years old who received an inactivated influenza vaccine.

This clonotype was seen more than once but under ten times. V is TRBV3-1 and J is TRBJ2-7, with 8 positions matching TRBD2. The CDR3 loop spans 16 amino acids. Losses at the gene ends were 0 bases for V and 4 bases for J; bases not matched to a gene: 8. The germline CDR1 and CDR2 sequences are LGHDT and YNNKEL (reference sequence). CDR3 in amino acids: CASSQDQDSGGYEQYF. The DNA for the CDR3 is TGTGCCAGCAGCCAAGATCAAGACAGCGGGGGATACGAGCAGTACTTC.

This clonotype has only a few counts. CDR3 loop: CATSEPQGDGKETQYF. The CDR3 DNA reads as TGTGCCACCAGTGAGCCACAGGGAGACGGGAAAGAGACCCAGTACTTC. The rearrangement joins TRBV24-1 to TRBJ2-5; D might be TRBD1 (6 bases). V lost 4 bases and J lost 3, with 17 bases in between. Germline CDR1 is KGHDR and CDR2 is SFDVKD. The CDR3 has 16 amino acids.

The rearrangement joins TRBV5-1 to TRBJ2-3; 9 bases match TRBD2. This CDR3 spans 15 amino acids. Germline assignment: CDR1 SGHRS and CDR2 YFSETQ. V gave up 2 bases and J gave up 2 bases; unmatched junction bases: 3. For the CDR3, the DNA is TGCGCCAGCAGCTTCAGCGGGGGGACCACAGATACGCAGTATTTT. It encodes CASSFSGGTTDTQYF.

This clonotype turned up a few times. The chain combines TRBV5-1 with TRBJ2-6; possibly TRBD2 for D (6 bases). Germline V gene sequence: CDR1 SGHRS, CDR2 YFSETQ. Trimming left V 3 bases short and J 1 base short, with 11 bases between. The CDR3 is 16 amino acids. The CDR3 spells CASSSTRGSGANVLTF. CDR3 bases: TGCGCCAGCAGCTCGACTAGAGGATCTGGGGCCAACGTCCTGACTTTC. Based on the CDR3 plus reference TRBV5-1 and TRBJ2-6, the full variable domain is KAGVTQTPRYLIKTRGQQVTLSCSPISGHRSVSWYQQTPGQGLQFLFEYFSETQRNKGNFPGRFSGRQFSNSRSEMNVSTLELGDSALYLCASSSTRGSGANVLTFGAGSRLTVL.

This clonotype was detected a few times. The CDR3 DNA is TGCAGCGTTGAAGTAGGGCAGTCAAGGTTCTTC. Translation: CSVEVGQSRFF. The chain combines TRBV29-1 with TRBJ2-1; D is unclear. This CDR3 comprises 11 residues. Germline CDR1 reads SQVTM; CDR2 reads ANQGSEA. Trimming pared 1 base from V and 15 bases from J, leaving 13 bases between.

This clonotype was recorded a few times. The rearrangement links TRBV14 to TRBJ2-7; 7 bases are shared with TRBD1. The CDR3 is 14 amino acids. Germline CDR1 is SGHDN and CDR2 is FVKESK. V was pared by 3 bases and J by 2 bases, with 4 bases of the junction left unmatched. CDR3 loop: CASSHPGTAYEQYF. In DNA, the CDR3 is TGTGCCAGCAGCCACCCCGGGACAGCCTACGAGCAGTACTTC.

This clonotype was counted between two and nine times. The V and J genes are TRBV6-1 and TRBJ2-3; TRBD2 agrees at 10 bases. Germline trimming cut 4 bases from V and 2 bases from J; bases unmatched to any gene: 3. The CDR3 is 15 amino acids. Germline CDR1 MNHNS, CDR2 SASEGT. The DNA of the CDR3 is TGTGCCAGCAGTGGACTAGCGGGCCTCACAGATACGCAGTATTTT. Its translation: CASSGLAGLTDTQYF.

The gene calls are TRBV18 and TRBJ2-4, with D unclear. This CDR3 region has 12 residues. Deletions cut 6 bases from V and 8 bases from J, with 11 bases between. CDR1 and CDR2 from the germline V gene are KGHSH and LQKENI. The CDR3 loop is CASSYDGHIQYF. For the CDR3, the DNA is TGTGCCAGCTCTTACGACGGTCACATTCAGTACTTC. The complete variable domain, with remaining parts taken from reference TRBV18 and TRBJ2-4, reads NAGVMQNPRHLVRRRGQEARLRCSPMKGHSHVYWYRQLPEEGLKFMVYLQKENIIDESGMPKERFSAEFPKEGPSILRIQQVVRGDSAAYFCASSYDGHIQYFGAGTRLSVL.

This clonotype came up once. Since the CDR3 does not end with the conserved phenylalanine or tryptophan, this likely comes from a read error. This rearrangement joins TRBV7-2 to TRBJ2-7, with 7 bases fitting TRBD2. The V gene end was trimmed by 1 base and the J gene end by 5 bases; junction bases not matched to a gene: 11. CDR1 SGHTA and CDR2 FQGNSA come from the germline V gene. CDR3 length: 16 amino acids. CDR3 amino acids: CASSLDYRLAPHEQYY. The DNA for the CDR3 is TGTGCCAGCAGCTTAGATTACAGACTAGCCCCCCACGAGCAGTACTAC.

A few counts support this clonotype. CDR3 nucleotides: TGTGCCAGCAGGTGGACAGGGGGAGGGTCAGATACGCAGTATTTT. Translated, it gives CASRWTGGGSDTQYF. The V call is TRBV27, the J call TRBJ2-3; 10 nucleotides match TRBD1. The junction had 7 bases not matched to a gene; V was cut back by 6 bases and J by 4 bases. The CDR3 length is 15 residues. From germline, CDR1 is MNHEY and CDR2 SMNVEV (reference sequence).

This chain connects TRBV28 to TRBJ2-5; TRBD2 matches at 7 bases. The V and J ends lost 6 bases and 4 bases, in that order; junction bases with no gene match: 14. CDR3 length: 16 residues. Germline CDR1 reads MDHEN; CDR2 reads SYDVKM. The CDR3 here is CASSSQARGLRETQYF. The CDR3 DNA reads as TGTGCCAGCAGCTCCCAGGCGAGGGGACTACGAGAGACCCAGTACTTC.

V and J are TRBV3-1 and TRBJ1-1, with D tentatively TRBD1 (6 bases). The CDR3 has 14 amino acids. Germline V gene data show CDR1 as LGHDT and CDR2 as YNNKEL (reference sequence). Trimming pared 1 base from V and 4 bases from J, leaving 10 bases between. CDR3 loop: CASSQARGGTEAFF. CDR3 nucleotide sequence: TGTGCCAGCAGCCAAGCTCGAGGGGGCACTGAAGCTTTCTTT.

This clonotype was observed a few times. V usage is TRBV6-5 and J usage is TRBJ2-1, with 7 bases aligning to TRBD1. The CDR3 runs to 15 residues. Germline-derived CDR1 and CDR2 are MNHEY and SVGAGI. The junction had 6 bases not matched to a gene; V was cut back by 4 bases and J by 3 bases. The CDR3 region is CASSSGTVDYNEQFF. CDR3 DNA sequence: TGTGCCAGCAGTTCCGGGACAGTTGACTACAATGAGCAGTTCTTC.

This clonotype has only a few counts. The gene calls are TRBV4-1 and TRBJ2-3; 11 bases fit TRBD2. The V gene end was trimmed by 1 base and the J gene end by 5 bases; junction bases not matched to a gene: 14. The germline CDR1 and CDR2 sequences are MGHRA and YSYEKL. This CDR3 has 19 amino acids. The CDR3 loop reads CASSQGPKGLAGGLDTQYF. The CDR3 nucleotides are TGCGCCAGCAGCCAAGGACCTAAAGGTCTAGCGGGGGGTTTAGATACGCAGTATTTT.

This clonotype was seen more than once but under ten times. The CDR3 coding sequence is TGTGCCAGCAGGGCCTCTAGCTCCTACGAGCAGTACTTC. This encodes CASRASSSYEQYF. The genes are TRBV12-3 or TRBV12-4 and TRBJ2-7; unclear D gene. Trimming removed 6 bases at V and 0 bases at J, with 9 bases between. The CDR3 has 13 amino acids.

This clonotype has just a few counts. This chain connects TRBV20-1 to TRBJ2-3; TRBD2 aligns across 12 bases. This CDR3 has 15 residues. The junction had 5 bases not matched to a gene; V was cut back by 2 bases and J by 5 bases. Germline assignment: CDR1 DFQATT and CDR2 SNEGSKA (reference sequence). The CDR3 DNA follows: TGCAGTGCTAGACTGACTAGCGGGAGAGGAGATACGCAGTATTTT. Amino acid sequence: CSARLTSGRGDTQYF.

This clonotype was counted between two and nine times. The rearrangement joins TRBV12-3 or TRBV12-4 to TRBJ2-1; possible D gene TRBD1, 5 bases. V shed 3 bases and J shed 6 bases, with 18 bases lying between them. CDR3 length equals 16 residues. The CDR3 here is CASSFIQENPPNEQFF. In DNA form, the CDR3 reads TGTGCCAGCAGTTTCATACAGGAGAACCCTCCCAATGAGCAGTTCTTC.

This chain joins TRBV11-2 and TRBJ2-2; unclear D gene. This CDR3 region has 15 residues. V was cut by 0 bases and J by 2 bases, with 7 bases left in between. CDR1 SGHAT and CDR2 FQNNGV come from the germline V gene. CDR3 loop: CASSLEPYNTGELFF. The CDR3 DNA reads as TGTGCCAGCAGCTTAGAACCCTATAACACCGGGGAGCTGTTTTTT.

The chain has TRBV5-1 and TRBJ2-1, with D possibly matching TRBD1 (5 bases). Per germline, CDR1 SGHRS and CDR2 YFSETQ. Trimming pared 1 base from V and 0 bases from J, leaving 8 bases between. The CDR3 runs 15 residues. The CDR3 loop is CASSLTGHSYNEQFF. CDR3 DNA sequence: TGCGCCAGCAGCTTGACAGGACACTCCTACAATGAGCAGTTCTTC.

The rearrangement uses TRBV7-2 and TRBJ1-5; D is possibly TRBD1 (6 bases). V shed 1 base and J shed 6 bases, with 10 bases lying between them. Germline V gene sequence: CDR1 SGHTA, CDR2 FQGNSA. The CDR3 contains 14 residues. The CDR3 DNA sequence: TGTGCCAGCAGCTTAGTGGCAGGGGCTCAGCCCCAGCATTTT. Residues: CASSLVAGAQPQHF.

A few counts support this clonotype. J is TRBJ2-7 and V is TRBV11-2, with D hard to call. The CDR3 spans 15 residues. V was cut by 0 bases and J by 2 bases, with 11 bases left in between. CDR1 and CDR2 from the germline V gene are SGHAT and FQNNGV. The CDR3 here is CASSLDIAETYEQYF. CDR3 sequence (DNA): TGTGCCAGCAGCTTAGATATTGCGGAGACCTACGAGCAGTACTTC.

V is TRBV6-4 and J is TRBJ2-1; 9 nucleotides match TRBD2. CDR3 size: 19 residues. In germline, CDR1 is MRHNA, CDR2 SNTAGT. V shed 5 bases and J 0 bases; nucleotides not matched to a gene: 14. CDR3 bases: TGTGCCAGCAGTCGACTTGCGGGAGGGCTGAGAGTCTCCTACAATGAGCAGTTCTTC. This encodes CASSRLAGGLRVSYNEQFF.

This clonotype showed up just a few times. The rearrangement joins TRBV6-1 to TRBJ2-7, with a possible D match to TRBD1 (5 bases). V lost 6 bases, J lost 3 bases, and 15 bases lay in between. CDR3 length: 14 amino acids. CDR1 and CDR2 (germline): MNHNS, SASEGT. The CDR3 DNA reads as TGTGCCAGCAGCAGGGTCGCTCAGTTCTACGAGCAGTACTTC. It is translated as CASSRVAQFYEQYF.

The chain combines TRBV5-1 with TRBJ1-4; D might be TRBD1 (5 bases). The V gene lost 3 bases and the J gene lost 4 bases, with 7 bases spanning the gap. The CDR3 length is 13 residues. The germline gives CDR1 SGHRS, CDR2 YFSETQ. The CDR3: CASSSGYNEKLFF. The CDR3 bases are TGCGCCAGCAGCTCAGGGTATAATGAAAAACTGTTTTTT.

The CDR3 DNA is TGCAGTGCTAGTTTGGTAAAAGGTTACAATGAGCAGTTCTTC. This sequence encodes CSASLVKGYNEQFF. V is TRBV20-1 and J is TRBJ2-1; D remains ambiguous. Germline V lookup: CDR1 DFQATT, CDR2 SNEGSKA (reference sequence). Trimming removed 3 bases from V and 4 bases from J, with 13 bases in between. CDR3 size: 14 residues.